The rows below give T cell receptor beta chains drawn from one sample of a study of cytomegalovirus exposure and HLA in healthy donors. The data were produced by immunoSEQ multiplex PCR, yet TCRdb's version contains in-frame clones alone and is incomplete. Of 200,000 to 250,000 clones listed, 70% to 85% are singletons. The specimen was PBMCs. The receptors originated from a woman aged 60-70 years in good health and CMV-seropositive. CDR3s include the opening cysteine and the closing phenylalanine or tryptophan. Each record gives: CDR3 length, J gene, V gene, D gene, CDR3 protein. D genes are given only for firm matches.

13	TRBJ2-3	TRBV27	-	CASRDSYTDTQYF
17	TRBJ1-2	TRBV18	TRBD1	CASSPSRGTGANYGYTF
17	TRBJ1-2	TRBV11-2	-	CASSWNQLRTDNYGYTF
12	TRBJ1-2	TRBV10-3	-	CAISENVEGYTF
15	TRBJ2-3	TRBV18	TRBD1	CASSPPGQGSDTQYF
11	TRBJ1-1	TRBV28	-	CASSLSRGAFF
16	TRBJ1-6	TRBV30	-	CAWSGRGPRGNSPLHF
14	TRBJ2-5	TRBV5-1	-	CASSFSGLEETQYF
16	TRBJ2-5	TRBV6-1	TRBD1	CASSAFAGTVKETQYF
15	-	TRBV6-5	-	CASSYSEGARDEQYF
13	TRBJ1-2	TRBV7-3	-	CASSSSGLYGYTF
16	TRBJ1-3	TRBV4-1	-	CASSLTSGPGGNTIYF
16	TRBJ1-4	TRBV4-1	-	CASSQEPGGGREKLFF
16	TRBJ1-5	TRBV6-6	TRBD1	CASSPTGGKGNQPQHF